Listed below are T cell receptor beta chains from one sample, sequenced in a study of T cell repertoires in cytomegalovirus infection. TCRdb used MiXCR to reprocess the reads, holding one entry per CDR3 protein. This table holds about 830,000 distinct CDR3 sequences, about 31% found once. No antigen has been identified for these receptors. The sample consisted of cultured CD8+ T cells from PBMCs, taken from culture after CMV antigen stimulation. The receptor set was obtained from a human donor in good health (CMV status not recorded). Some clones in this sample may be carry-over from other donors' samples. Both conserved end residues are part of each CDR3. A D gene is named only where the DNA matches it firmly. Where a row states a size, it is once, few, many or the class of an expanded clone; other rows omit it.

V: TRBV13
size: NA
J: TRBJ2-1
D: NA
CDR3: CASLGVGRYNEQFF
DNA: TGTGCCAGTCTTGGGGTAGGGCGGTACAATGAGCAGTTCTTC

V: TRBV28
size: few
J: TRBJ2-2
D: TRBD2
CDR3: CASRVWGGSYTGELFF
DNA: TGTGCCAGCAGAGTATGGGGGGGGTCATACACCGGGGAGCTGTTTTTT

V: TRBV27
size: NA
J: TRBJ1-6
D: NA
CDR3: CASSLSVRSSYNSPLHF
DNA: TGTGCCAGCAGTTTATCGGTCAGAAGCTCCTATAATTCACCCCTCCACTTT

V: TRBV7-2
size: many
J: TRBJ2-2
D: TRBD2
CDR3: CASSWSGGAVGELFF
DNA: TGTGCCAGCAGCTGGAGCGGGGGGGCAGTCGGGGAGCTGTTTTTT

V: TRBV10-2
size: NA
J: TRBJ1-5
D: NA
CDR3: CASRTDPGQPQHF
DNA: TGCGCCAGCAGAACAGATCCTGGGCAGCCCCAGCATTTT

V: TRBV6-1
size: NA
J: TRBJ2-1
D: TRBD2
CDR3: CASSELAGGGDEQFF
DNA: TGTGCCAGCAGTGAATTAGCGGGGGGGGGCGATGAGCAGTTCTTC

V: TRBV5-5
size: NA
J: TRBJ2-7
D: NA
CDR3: CASSLARATEQYF
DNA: TGTGCCAGCAGCTTGGCGCGGGCAACAGAGCAGTACTTC

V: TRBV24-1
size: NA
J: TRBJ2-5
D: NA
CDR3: CATSGGLSETQYF
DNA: TGTGCCACCAGTGGCGGACTATCAGAGACCCAGTACTTC

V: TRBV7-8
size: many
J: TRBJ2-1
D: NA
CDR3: CASSPPLARDNEQFF
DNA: TGTGCCAGCAGCCCCCCCCTTGCTCGGGATAATGAGCAGTTCTTC

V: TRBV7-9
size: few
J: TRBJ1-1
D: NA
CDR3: CASSLESVDEAFF
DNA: TGTGCCAGCAGCTTAGAATCAGTGGATGAAGCTTTCTTT

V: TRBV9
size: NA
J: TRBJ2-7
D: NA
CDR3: CASVPGTSGEQYF
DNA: TGTGCCAGCGTCCCCGGGACCTCGGGGGAGCAGTACTTC

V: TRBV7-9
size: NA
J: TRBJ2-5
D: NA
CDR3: CASSLIRSPETQYF
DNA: TGTGCCAGCAGCTTAATCAGGAGCCCAGAGACCCAGTACTTC

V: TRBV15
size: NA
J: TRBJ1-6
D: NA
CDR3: CATSRDRASSYNSPLHF
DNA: TGTGCCACCAGCAGAGATCGAGCTAGCTCCTATAATTCACCCCTCCACTTT

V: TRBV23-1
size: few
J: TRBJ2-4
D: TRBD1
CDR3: CASSQMGSTGELAKNIQYF
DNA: TGCGCCAGCAGTCAAATGGGGTCGACAGGGGAGCTAGCCAAAAACATTCAGTACTTC

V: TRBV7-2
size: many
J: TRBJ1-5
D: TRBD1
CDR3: CASSFGTGLNQPQHF
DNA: TGTGCCAGCAGCTTTGGGACAGGGCTTAATCAGCCCCAGCATTTT

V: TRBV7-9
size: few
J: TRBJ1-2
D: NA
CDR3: CASSSGGAGVIGYTF
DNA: TGTGCCAGCAGCTCTGGCGGAGCGGGCGTGATTGGCTACACCTTC

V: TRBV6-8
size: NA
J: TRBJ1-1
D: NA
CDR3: CASSRFQGAPPLGNTEAFF
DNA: TGTGCCAGCAGCCGCTTCCAAGGAGCTCCCCCTTTAGGGAACACTGAAGCTTTCTTT

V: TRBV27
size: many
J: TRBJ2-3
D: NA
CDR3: CASSFGGPDTQYF
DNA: TGTGCCAGCAGCTTTGGGGGCCCAGATACGCAGTATTTT

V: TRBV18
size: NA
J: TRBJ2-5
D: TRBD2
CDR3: CASSPGTSGAETQYF
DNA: TGTGCCAGCTCCCCCGGGACTAGCGGGGCTGAGACCCAGTACTTC

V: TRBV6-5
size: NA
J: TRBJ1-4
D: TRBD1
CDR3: CASSWTGSSTNEKLFF
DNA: TGTGCCAGCAGTTGGACAGGTTCTTCAACTAATGAAAAACTGTTTTTT

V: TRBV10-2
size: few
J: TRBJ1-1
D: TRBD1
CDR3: CASSDGEGARSTEAFF
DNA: TGCGCCAGCAGTGATGGGGAGGGGGCGCGGTCCACTGAAGCTTTCTTT

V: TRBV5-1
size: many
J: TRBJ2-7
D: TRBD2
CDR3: CASSLGGGLASEQYF
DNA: TGCGCCAGCAGTTTGGGTGGAGGACTAGCATCCGAGCAGTACTTC

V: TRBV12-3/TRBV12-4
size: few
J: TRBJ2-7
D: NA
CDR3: CASSSAGTDPYEQYF
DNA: TGTGCCAGCAGTTCGGCCGGGACGGATCCTTACGAGCAGTACTTC

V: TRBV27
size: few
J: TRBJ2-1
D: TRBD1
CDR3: CASSLLTTGLRYNEQFF
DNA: TGTGCCAGCAGTCTCCTGACGACAGGGCTTAGATACAATGAGCAGTTCTTC

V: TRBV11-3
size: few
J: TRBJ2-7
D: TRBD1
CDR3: CASSDTGQGLNEQYF
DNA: TGTGCCAGCAGCGATACAGGACAGGGTTTGAACGAGCAGTACTTC

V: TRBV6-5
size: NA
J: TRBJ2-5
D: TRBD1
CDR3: CASSDGTGSGETQYF
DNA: TGTGCCAGCAGTGACGGGACAGGGAGTGGGGAGACCCAGTACTTC

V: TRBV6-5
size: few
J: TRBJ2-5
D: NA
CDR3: CASSYAQGGAETQYF
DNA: TGTGCCAGCAGTTACGCCCAGGGAGGCGCAGAGACCCAGTACTTC

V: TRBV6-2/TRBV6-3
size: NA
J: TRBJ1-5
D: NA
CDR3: CASTVTPGNQPQHF
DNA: TGTGCCAGCACCGTAACTCCAGGCAATCAGCCCCAGCATTTT

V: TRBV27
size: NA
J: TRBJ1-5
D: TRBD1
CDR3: CASRTGAQPQHF
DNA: TGTGCCAGCCGGACAGGGGCGCAGCCCCAGCATTTT

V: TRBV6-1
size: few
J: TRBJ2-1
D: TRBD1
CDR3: CASSEGQGAKSYNEQFF
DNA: TGTGCCAGCAGTGAGGGACAGGGGGCGAAGTCCTACAATGAGCAGTTCTTC

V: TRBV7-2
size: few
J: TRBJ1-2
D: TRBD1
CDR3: CASSPGEGGIDYGYTF
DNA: TGTGCCAGCAGCCCCGGGGAAGGGGGCATAGACTATGGCTACACCTTC

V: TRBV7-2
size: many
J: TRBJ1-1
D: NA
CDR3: CASSLQAGDTEAFF
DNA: TGTGCCAGCAGCTTACAGGCCGGGGACACTGAAGCTTTCTTT

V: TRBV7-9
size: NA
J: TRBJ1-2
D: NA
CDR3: CASSPTRDGYTF
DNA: TGTGCCAGCAGCCCCACCAGGGATGGCTACACCTTC

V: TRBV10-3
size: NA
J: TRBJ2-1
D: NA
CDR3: CASLGGRGSEQFF
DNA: TGTGCCTCCCTCGGTGGCAGGGGCTCTGAGCAGTTCTTC

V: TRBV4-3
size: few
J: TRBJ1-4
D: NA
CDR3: CASSQGGSREKLFF
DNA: TGCGCCAGCAGCCAGGGGGGAAGCAGGGAAAAACTGTTTTTT

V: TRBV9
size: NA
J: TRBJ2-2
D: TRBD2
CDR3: CASRATFPGLAGEEIPGELFF
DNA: TGTGCCAGCAGAGCTACCTTTCCGGGACTAGCGGGGGAAGAAATCCCTGGGGAGCTGTTTTTT

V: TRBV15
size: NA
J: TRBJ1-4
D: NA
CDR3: CATSRDMGPSPSNEKLFF
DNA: TGTGCCACCAGCAGAGATATGGGGCCCAGTCCGTCTAATGAAAAACTGTTTTTT

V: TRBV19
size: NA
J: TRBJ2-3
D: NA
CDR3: CASSPDWYSTDTQYF
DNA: TGTGCCAGTAGTCCGGACTGGTATAGTACAGATACGCAGTATTTT

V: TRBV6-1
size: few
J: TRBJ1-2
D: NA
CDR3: CASRGGDSQSIPPLNYGYTF
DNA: TGTGCCAGCAGGGGGGGAGACAGCCAGTCGATCCCTCCATTAAACTATGGCTACACCTTC

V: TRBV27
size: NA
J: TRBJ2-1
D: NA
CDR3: CASVQLLGDYNEQFF
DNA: TGTGCCAGCGTTCAACTTTTGGGAGACTACAATGAGCAGTTCTTC

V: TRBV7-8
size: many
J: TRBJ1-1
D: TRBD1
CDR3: CASSSGQGSNTEAFF
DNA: TGTGCCAGCAGCTCGGGACAGGGGTCGAACACTGAAGCTTTCTTT

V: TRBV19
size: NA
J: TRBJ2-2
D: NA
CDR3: CASSRRDWNTGELFF
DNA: TGTGCCAGTAGTCGGAGGGACTGGAACACCGGGGAGCTGTTTTTT

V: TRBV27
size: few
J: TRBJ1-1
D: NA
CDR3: CASSLKGQHTEAFF
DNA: TGTGCCAGCAGTTTAAAAGGGCAGCACACTGAAGCTTTCTTT

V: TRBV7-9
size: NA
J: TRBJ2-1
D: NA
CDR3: CASSPAGANFGNEQFF
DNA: TGTGCCAGCAGCCCGGCAGGGGCGAATTTCGGGAATGAGCAGTTCTTC

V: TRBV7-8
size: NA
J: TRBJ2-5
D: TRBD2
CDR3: CASCLAGRVQETQYF
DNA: TGTGCCAGCTGCTTAGCGGGCAGGGTGCAAGAGACCCAGTACTTC

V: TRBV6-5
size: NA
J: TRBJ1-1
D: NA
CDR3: CASRLTENTEAFF
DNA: TGTGCCAGCAGGCTTACAGAGAACACTGAAGCTTTCTTT

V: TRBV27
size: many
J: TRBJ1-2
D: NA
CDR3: CASSLQGGYGYTF
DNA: TGTGCCAGCAGTTTACAGGGTGGCTATGGCTACACCTTC

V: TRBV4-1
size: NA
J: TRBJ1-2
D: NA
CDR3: CASSQVLSPGHGYTF
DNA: TGCGCCAGCAGCCAAGTTTTGTCTCCTGGGCATGGCTACACCTTC

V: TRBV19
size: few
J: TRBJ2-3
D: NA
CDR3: CASRKERADTQYF
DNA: TGTGCCAGCCGGAAGGAGAGGGCAGATACGCAGTATTTT

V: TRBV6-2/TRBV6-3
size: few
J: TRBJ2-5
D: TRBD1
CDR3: CASSSHTGQEEKTQYF
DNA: TGTGCCAGCAGTTCCCACACTGGACAGGAAGAAAAGACCCAGTACTTC

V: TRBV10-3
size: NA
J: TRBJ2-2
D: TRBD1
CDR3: CAISDTGTGVNGELFF
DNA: TGTGCCATCAGTGACACCGGGACAGGGGTGAACGGGGAGCTGTTTTTT

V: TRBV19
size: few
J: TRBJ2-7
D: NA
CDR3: CASNSAVGLSYEQYF
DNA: TGTGCCAGTAACTCCGCCGTGGGGTTGAGCTACGAGCAGTACTTC

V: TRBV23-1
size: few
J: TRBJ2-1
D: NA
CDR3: CASSHPLGGANNEQFF
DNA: TGCGCCAGCAGTCACCCCCTGGGCGGGGCAAACAATGAGCAGTTCTTC

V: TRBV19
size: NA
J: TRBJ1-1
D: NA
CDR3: CASSIGEQVMNTEAFF
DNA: TGTGCCAGTAGTATTGGCGAACAGGTCATGAACACTGAAGCTTTCTTT

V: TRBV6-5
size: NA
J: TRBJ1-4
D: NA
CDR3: CATASPDGRGFVANEKLFF
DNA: TGTGCCACGGCCTCCCCGGACGGCAGGGGTTTTGTGGCTAATGAAAAACTGTTTTTT

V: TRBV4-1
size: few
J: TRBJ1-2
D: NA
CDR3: CASSLQSNNYGYTF
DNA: TGCGCCAGCAGCCTTCAATCGAATAACTATGGCTACACCTTC

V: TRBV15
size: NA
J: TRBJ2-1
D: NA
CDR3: CATSRDKVLEQFF
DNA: TGTGCCACCAGCAGAGATAAGGTCCTTGAGCAGTTCTTC

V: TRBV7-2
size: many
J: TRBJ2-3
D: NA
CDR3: CASSPTGGGADTQYF
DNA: TGTGCCAGCAGCCCCACAGGGGGGGGGGCAGATACGCAGTATTTT

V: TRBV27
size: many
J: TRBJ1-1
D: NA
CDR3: CASSPRGNTEAFF
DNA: TGTGCCAGCAGCCCCCGGGGGAACACTGAAGCTTTCTTT